Listed below are T cell receptor beta chains from one sample, sequenced in a study of CD8+ T cells in alopecia areata. The method was immunoSEQ multiplex PCR; TCRdb's version includes in-frame clones alone and lacks a portion of them. The table records roughly 190,000 clones, just under 65% of them present only once. The material was CD4+ T cells sorted from blood, obtained around week 50, from a patient treated with tofacitinib. The receptors come from a human donor with alopecia areata. The CDR3 runs from the conserved cysteine through the conserved F or W. The D gene is left open where the match is weak. Clone size, where shown, is once, few, many, or a class for clones that have expanded.

size | D | J | V | CDR3 | DNA
few | - | TRBJ2-1 | TRBV7-2 | CASGPIEQFF | TGTGCCAGCGGCCCCATTGAGCAGTTCTTC
- | TRBD1 | TRBJ1-1 | TRBV29-1 | CSVPGQGNTEAFF | TGCAGCGTACCGGGACAGGGAAACACTGAAGCTTTCTTT
- | - | TRBJ1-1 | TRBV5-1 | CASSLPPRGEAFF | TGCGCCAGCAGCTTGCCCCCGAGGGGGGAAGCTTTCTTT
- | - | TRBJ1-2 | TRBV18 | CASSPTTGNYGYTF | TGTGCCAGCTCACCAACAACAGGGAACTATGGCTACACCTTC
medium-sized | - | TRBJ1-5 | TRBV7-9 | CASSLESGPNQPQHF | TGTGCCAGCAGCTTAGAGTCGGGCCCCAATCAGCCCCAGCATTTT
- | - | TRBJ2-5 | TRBV6-5 | CASSYEVAGETQYF | TGTGCCAGCAGTTACGAGGTGGCAGGGGAGACCCAGTACTTC
once | TRBD1 | TRBJ1-2 | TRBV6-1 | CASSDLTGGGNYGYTF | TGTGCCAGCAGTGATTTGACAGGGGGCGGTAACTATGGCTACACCTTC
- | - | TRBJ2-7 | TRBV6-5 | CASSLAQGYEQYF | TGTGCCAGCAGTCTAGCACAGGGTTACGAGCAGTACTTC
- | TRBD1 | TRBJ1-2 | TRBV9 | CASSTGGQLANYGYTF | TGTGCCAGCAGCACCGGGGGACAGTTAGCTAACTATGGCTACACCTTC
- | - | TRBJ2-3 | TRBV30 | CAWGSTDTQYF | TGTGCCTGGGGCTCCACAGATACGCAGTATTTT
- | TRBD1 | TRBJ1-1 | TRBV7-2 | CASSFDRVVNTEAFF | TGTGCCAGCAGCTTCGACAGGGTTGTGAACACTGAAGCTTTCTTT
- | TRBD1 | TRBJ2-2 | TRBV29-1 | CSVRQGYTGELFF | TGCAGCGTCCGACAGGGCTACACCGGGGAGCTGTTTTTT
- | - | TRBJ2-5 | TRBV6-5 | CASSYILGQETQYF | TGTGCCAGCAGTTACATTCTCGGTCAAGAGACCCAGTACTTC
many | - | TRBJ2-4 | TRBV11-3 | CASSLEIGRQAKNIQYF | TGTGCCAGCAGCTTAGAAATTGGGAGGCAGGCCAAAAACATTCAGTACTTC
- | - | TRBJ2-7 | TRBV29-1 | CSGGGKGAYEQYF | TGCAGCGGTGGCGGGAAAGGGGCCTACGAGCAGTACTTC
- | - | TRBJ2-7 | TRBV29-1 | CSATGSPYEQYF | TGCAGCGCCACAGGGTCACCCTACGAGCAGTACTTC
- | - | TRBJ2-6 | TRBV6-6 | CASSYPAGTGANVLTF | TGTGCCAGCAGTTACCCGGCAGGGACTGGGGCCAACGTCCTGACTTTC
few | - | TRBJ1-2 | TRBV12-5 | CASGLDGIYGYTF | TGTGCTAGTGGTTTGGACGGTATCTATGGCTACACCTTC
- | TRBD2 | TRBJ2-1 | TRBV7-8 | CASSSAGPRNNEQFF | TGTGCCAGCAGCTCAGCGGGACCCAGGAACAATGAGCAGTTCTTC
- | - | TRBJ1-3 | TRBV25-1 | CASRKGVDTIYF | TGTGCCAGCCGGAAGGGGGTAGACACCATATATTTT
few | - | TRBJ2-7 | TRBV5-1 | CASSHDTAAGEQYF | TGCGCCAGCAGCCATGACACCGCCGCGGGGGAGCAGTACTTC
few | - | TRBJ1-2 | TRBV29-1 | CSVLGVVGGYTF | TGCAGCGTTCTGGGGGTTGTAGGTGGCTACACCTTC
- | - | TRBJ1-1 | TRBV29-1 | CSVESSSASMNTEAFF | TGCAGCGTTGAATCCTCGTCGGCTAGTATGAACACTGAAGCTTTCTTT
- | TRBD1 | TRBJ2-6 | TRBV5-1 | CASSSAIDRAGANVLTF | TGCGCCAGCAGCTCCGCTATCGACAGGGCAGGGGCCAACGTCCTGACTTTC
- | TRBD1 | TRBJ1-2 | TRBV30 | CAWSTQGAAGYTF | TGTGCCTGGAGTACTCAGGGGGCGGCTGGCTACACCTTC
- | - | TRBJ1-2 | TRBV7-2 | CASSLSTRGVYGYTF | TGTGCCAGCAGCTTATCCACAAGGGGCGTCTATGGCTACACCTTC
- | TRBD1 | TRBJ2-7 | TRBV2 | CASSERDRATYEQYF | TGTGCCAGCAGTGAAAGGGACAGGGCAACCTACGAGCAGTACTTC
- | TRBD2 | TRBJ2-3 | TRBV4-3 | CASSQESSGASDTQYF | TGCGCCAGCAGCCAAGAATCTAGCGGAGCTTCAGATACGCAGTATTTT
- | - | TRBJ1-2 | TRBV16 | CASSSTGDYGYTF | TGTGCCAGCAGTTCAACCGGAGACTATGGCTACACCTTC
- | - | TRBJ1-3 | TRBV9 | CASSDPRGRSSGNTIYF | TGTGCCAGCAGCGACCCACGGGGCCGCAGCTCTGGAAACACCATATATTTT
- | - | TRBJ1-4 | TRBV6-6 | CASSTDRLGKLFF | TGTGCCAGCAGCACCGACAGGCTGGGAAAACTGTTTTTT
- | - | TRBJ1-1 | TRBV20-1 | CSAEQVNEAFF | TGCAGTGCTGAACAGGTTAATGAAGCTTTCTTT
- | - | TRBJ2-7 | TRBV2 | CASDGTLRRYEQYF | TGTGCCAGCGACGGGACTCTTCGTCGCTACGAGCAGTACTTC
- | TRBD1 | TRBJ2-3 | TRBV13 | CASSPRQGRSIPDTQYF | TGTGCCAGCAGCCCCCGACAGGGGAGAAGTATCCCAGATACGCAGTATTTT
few | TRBD2 | TRBJ2-7 | TRBV10-3 | CAISGEGRLGYEQYF | TGTGCCATCAGTGGGGAGGGAAGGCTAGGCTACGAGCAGTACTTC
- | TRBD1 | TRBJ2-4 | TRBV27 | CASSGQGANIQYF | TGTGCCAGCAGTGGACAGGGGGCGAACATTCAGTACTTC
once | - | TRBJ2-2 | TRBV29-1 | CSVDRQDTGELFF | TGCAGCGTTGACCGACAGGACACCGGGGAGCTGTTTTTT
- | - | TRBJ1-6 | TRBV7-9 | CASSFQGPNSPLHF | TGTGCCAGCAGCTTTCAGGGTCCTAACTCACCCCTCCACTTT
few | TRBD1 | TRBJ1-2 | TRBV9 | CASSPRGLGGYTF | TGTGCCAGCAGCCCGAGGGGGCTGGGTGGCTACACCTTC
many | - | TRBJ2-1 | TRBV7-2 | CASRLVGVNEQFF | TGTGCCAGCAGGCTGGTTGGGGTAAATGAGCAGTTCTTC
- | TRBD2 | TRBJ2-2 | TRBV7-3 | CASSPPSGGANTGELFF | TGTGCCAGCAGCCCCCCTAGCGGGGGGGCTAACACCGGGGAGCTGTTTTTT
- | TRBD1 | TRBJ1-4 | TRBV25-1 | CASRQTGRYEKLFF | TGTGCCAGCAGACAGACAGGGCGTTATGAAAAACTGTTTTTT